Listed below are T cell receptor beta chains from one sample, sequenced in a study of blood T cell repertoires in COVID-19. The repertoire was sequenced with immunoSEQ multiplex PCR; TCRdb's copy has only in-frame clones and lacks some. The sample yields under 200,000 clones, 70% to 90% seen once. Sequencing was performed on peripheral blood. The receptors come from a man aged 60 to 75 with acute or convalescent COVID-19. The CDR3 runs from the conserved cysteine through the conserved F or W. Fields, in order: D gene, clone size, V gene, J gene, CDR3 protein, CDR3 DNA. The D gene is left open where the match is weak. Clone size is stated in some rows and not others, as once, few, many or a class when expanded.

d_call: .; clone_size: .; v_call: TRBV3-1/TRBV3-2; j_call: TRBJ2-7; cdr3_aa: CASSHSPLEQYF; cdr3_nt: TGTGCCAGCAGCCATAGCCCGCTCGAGCAGTACTTC
d_call: .; clone_size: .; v_call: TRBV28; j_call: TRBJ1-2; cdr3_aa: CASSSDTGTYTF; cdr3_nt: TGTGCCAGCAGTTCGGATACAGGGACCTACACCTTC
d_call: TRBD2; clone_size: many; v_call: TRBV3-1/TRBV3-2; j_call: TRBJ2-3; cdr3_aa: CASSQTSGRLTDTQYF; cdr3_nt: TGTGCCAGCAGCCAGACTAGCGGGAGATTGACAGATACGCAGTATTTT
d_call: .; clone_size: .; v_call: TRBV10-3; j_call: TRBJ2-7; cdr3_aa: CATTQGGGSYEQYF; cdr3_nt: TGTGCCACCACTCAGGGGGGAGGATCCTACGAGCAGTACTTC
d_call: .; clone_size: .; v_call: TRBV7-8; j_call: TRBJ2-3; cdr3_aa: CASSWGASTDTQYF; cdr3_nt: TGTGCCAGCAGCTGGGGAGCCAGCACAGATACGCAGTATTTT
d_call: .; clone_size: few; v_call: TRBV6-5; j_call: TRBJ1-4; cdr3_aa: CASSYLRVTTNEKLFF; cdr3_nt: TGTGCCAGCAGTTACCTGAGGGTCACAACTAATGAAAAACTGTTTTTT
d_call: .; clone_size: .; v_call: TRBV27; j_call: TRBJ1-4; cdr3_aa: CASSSLRGGEKLFF; cdr3_nt: TGTGCCAGCAGTTCCCTCCGGGGGGGTGAAAAACTGTTTTTT
d_call: TRBD2; clone_size: .; v_call: TRBV7-3; j_call: TRBJ2-1; cdr3_aa: CASSPGLAGGDEQFF; cdr3_nt: TGTGCCAGCAGCCCTGGACTAGCGGGAGGAGATGAGCAGTTCTTC
d_call: TRBD1; clone_size: .; v_call: TRBV18; j_call: TRBJ2-7; cdr3_aa: CASSPDRGSYEQYF; cdr3_nt: TGTGCCAGCTCACCTGACAGGGGATCCTACGAGCAGTACTTC
d_call: TRBD1; clone_size: .; v_call: TRBV5-1; j_call: TRBJ1-3; cdr3_aa: CASSQGGTGGPGNTIYF; cdr3_nt: TGCGCCAGCAGCCAGGGAGGGACAGGGGGACCTGGAAACACCATATATTTT
d_call: .; clone_size: .; v_call: TRBV11-2; j_call: TRBJ1-3; cdr3_aa: CASSFLSSGNTIYF; cdr3_nt: TGTGCCAGCAGCTTCCTAAGCTCTGGAAACACCATATATTTT
d_call: .; clone_size: .; v_call: TRBV7-8; j_call: TRBJ1-1; cdr3_aa: CASSFGGYTEAFF; cdr3_nt: TGTGCCAGCAGCTTCGGGGGGTACACTGAAGCTTTCTTT
d_call: TRBD2; clone_size: .; v_call: TRBV18; j_call: TRBJ2-5; cdr3_aa: CASSQIGTSGSQQTQYF; cdr3_nt: TGTGCCAGCTCACAGATCGGGACTAGCGGGAGCCAGCAGACCCAGTACTTC
d_call: .; clone_size: .; v_call: TRBV6-4; j_call: TRBJ2-1; cdr3_aa: CASSPLGGSYNEQFF; cdr3_nt: TGTGCCAGCAGTCCCCTAGGGGGCTCCTACAATGAGCAGTTCTTC
d_call: .; clone_size: few; v_call: TRBV6-4; j_call: TRBJ1-3; cdr3_aa: CASTKRRAGNTIYF; cdr3_nt: TGTGCCAGCACCAAGAGGAGGGCTGGAAACACCATATATTTT
d_call: TRBD1; clone_size: .; v_call: TRBV15; j_call: TRBJ1-5; cdr3_aa: CATSRGRDRGNQPQHF; cdr3_nt: TGTGCCACCAGCAGGGGACGCGACAGGGGGAATCAGCCCCAGCATTTT